The 16 T cell receptor beta chains reported below all come from one sample, sequenced in a study of blood T cells in healthy people across ages. Primed by a sample-barcoded 5' primer and a J-beta primer mix, a second PCR proceeded for 7 to 11 cycles. One entry per CDR3 protein, called by TCRdb with MiXCR from the 5' RACE reads. The repertoire has around 1.5 million distinct CDR3 sequences, around 35% of them found once; the top ten carry around 11%. Input material: blood. These receptors originate from a woman in her 30s in good health.

The sample holds a few counts of this clonotype. The J gene is TRBJ1-2, the V gene TRBV3-1, with D uncertain. V was clipped by 0 bases and J by 2 bases, with 7 bases between them. CDR1 and CDR2 (germline): LGHDT, YNNKEL (reference sequence). CDR3 length equals 14 residues. CDR3 in amino acids: CASSQDLQNYGYTF. The CDR3, as DNA: TGTGCCAGCAGCCAAGATTTACAGAACTATGGCTACACCTTC. Together with reference TRBV3-1 and TRBJ1-2, the CDR3 gives the full variable domain: DTAVSQTPKYLVTQMGNDKSIKCEQNLGHDTMYWYKQDSKKFLKIMFSYNNKELIINETVPNRFSPKSPDKAHLNLHINSLELGDSAVYFCASSQDLQNYGYTFGSGTRLTVV.

The V call is TRBV30, the J call TRBJ2-7, with 7 bases matching TRBD2. This CDR3 region has 14 residues. Germline CDR1 is GTSNPN and CDR2 is SVGIG (reference sequence). V trimming: 0 bases; J trimming: 6 bases; junction bases outside the gene matches: 8. CDR3 region: CAWSVGVRGGEQYF. As DNA, the CDR3 is TGTGCCTGGAGTGTAGGAGTTCGCGGGGGCGAGCAGTACTTC.

This clonotype came up a few times. The CDR3 DNA reads TGTGCCAGCAGTTATTCCCGACTGGACTGGGGACAAGAGACCCAGTACTTC. The encoded protein is CASSYSRLDWGQETQYF. This chain joins TRBV6-6 and TRBJ2-5; D is possibly TRBD2 (5 bases). Germline loops: CDR1 MNHNY, CDR2 SVGAGI (reference sequence). The CDR3 has 17 amino acids. Trimming cost V 3 bases and J 2 bases, with 19 bases left between them.

This clonotype was seen many times. The rearrangement joins TRBV27 to TRBJ1-2; D not certain. V lost 2 bases and J 2 bases, leaving 6 bases between the germline ends. From germline, CDR1 is MNHEY and CDR2 SMNVEV (reference sequence). The CDR3 is 13 residues long. In nucleotides, the CDR3 is TGTGCCAGCAGTTTACAGCCCAACTATGGCTACACCTTC. As protein: CASSLQPNYGYTF.

The chain employs TRBV27 and TRBJ1-1; possibly TRBD1 for D (5 bases). Germline V CDR1 and CDR2: MNHEY, SMNVEV (reference sequence). The CDR3 runs to 14 residues. Deletions cut 3 bases from V and 1 base from J, with 9 bases between. CDR3 in DNA: TGTGCCAGCAGTTTTCTCGGGGGGAACACTGAAGCTTTCTTT. Amino acids: CASSFLGGNTEAFF.

V and J are TRBV27 and TRBJ2-5; 7 bases are a match to TRBD2. The better agreement between TRBJ2-7 and the DNA end casts doubt on the J call. Germline V gene data show CDR1 as MNHEY and CDR2 as SMNVEV (reference sequence). This CDR3 has 15 residues. CDR3 residues: CASSLLADPCYEQYF. The DNA of the CDR3 is TGTGCCAGCAGTCTGCTAGCGGACCCTTGCTACGAGCAGTACTTC.

The chain is built from TRBV28 and TRBJ2-1, with 7 bases aligning to TRBD2. The V gene's germline CDR1 is MDHEN and CDR2 SYDVKM. CDR3 length: 15 residues. J gave up 4 bases and V 8 bases, and 11 bases lay outside the gene matches. As DNA, the CDR3 is TGTGCCAGCGCCGGCACGGGACTACTATACAATGAGCAGTTCTTC. Its protein product is CASAGTGLLYNEQFF.

J is TRBJ2-7 and V is TRBV6-1; D might be TRBD1 or TRBD2, each matching 5 bases. The CDR3 is made up of 15 amino acids. Germline V gene sequence: CDR1 MNHNS, CDR2 SASEGT. Trimming removed 2 bases at V and 2 bases at J, with 13 bases between. CDR3 bases: TGTGCCAGCAGTGAATCGGGGCAGGGTACCTACGAGCAGTACTTC. Protein: CASSESGQGTYEQYF.

A single count supports this clonotype. The genes are TRBV2 and TRBJ2-3; D might be TRBD1 (6 bases). This CDR3 is 16 amino acids long. The germline CDR1 and CDR2 sequences are SNHLY and FYNNEI. Trimming removed 4 bases from V and 1 base from J, with 15 bases in between. CDR3: CASSGVAAGGTDTQYF. CDR3 nucleotides: TGTGCCAGCAGTGGGGTGGCGGCAGGGGGCACAGATACGCAGTATTTT.

The chain links TRBV7-8 to TRBJ2-5; 9 bases map to TRBD1. The germline V gene has CDR1 SGHVS and CDR2 FQNEAQ. The CDR3 runs 15 residues. With V trimmed by 3 bases and J by 5 bases, 7 bases remained unmatched. The CDR3 loop reads CASSFGDRAWETQYF. The CDR3 nucleotides read TGTGCCAGCAGCTTTGGGGACAGGGCATGGGAGACCCAGTACTTC.

This clonotype has only a few counts. This chain uses TRBV27 with TRBJ1-4; D remains unclear. V was clipped by 5 bases and J by 8 bases, with 18 bases between them. The length of the CDR3 is 15 residues. The germline gives CDR1 MNHEY, CDR2 SMNVEV (reference sequence). The CDR3 nucleotides are TGTGCCAGCAGTCAGAGGAGGGTTTTAAACGAAAAACTGTTTTTT. It is translated as CASSQRRVLNEKLFF. The variable domain in full, with the rest retrieved from reference TRBV27 and TRBJ1-4, is EAQVTQNPRYLITVTGKKLTVTCSQNMNHEYMSWYRQDPGLGLRQIYYSMNVEVTDKGDVPEGYKVSRKEKRNFPLILESPSPNQTSLYFCASSQRRVLNEKLFFGSGTQLSVL.

This clonotype was recorded a few times. The V and J genes are TRBV20-1 and TRBJ1-2, with 11 bases lining up with TRBD1. Trimming at V came to 3 bases and at J to 5 bases, leaving 5 bases not matched to a gene. Germline-derived CDR1 and CDR2 are DFQATT and SNEGSKA (reference sequence). The CDR3 spans 14 residues. The CDR3 region is CSARRTGGAYGYTF. The CDR3 nucleotides read TGCAGTGCTAGGAGGACAGGGGGCGCTTATGGCTACACCTTC.

To note about this clonotype: At one boundary the junction diverges from the germline segment, which might be a read error. The chain links TRBV6-5 to TRBJ1-2; perhaps TRBD1 as D (6 bases). Germline CDR1 and CDR2: MNHEY and SVGAGI. The CDR3 is made up of 15 amino acids. CDR3 DNA sequence: TGTGCCAGCAGTTACCAGGCCCAGGGGTCCTATGGTTACACCTTC. As protein: CASSYQAQGSYGYTF.

This chain connects TRBV5-1 to TRBJ2-1; TRBD1 matches 10 bases. Germline V gene sequence: CDR1 SGHRS, CDR2 YFSETQ. This CDR3 region has 17 residues. Trimming removed 4 bases from V and 1 base from J; junction bases left unmatched: 8. As DNA, the CDR3 is TGCGCCAGCAGCCGGGCCGGACAGGGGGGATCCTACAATGAGCAGTTCTTC. Its protein product is CASSRAGQGGSYNEQFF.

This clonotype was recorded only once. V gene TRBV15 combines with J gene TRBJ2-3; possibly TRBD1 or TRBD2 for D (6 bases each). This CDR3 spans 15 amino acids. Looked up from germline, CDR1 is LNHNV and CDR2 is YYDKDF (reference sequence). Between the trimmed V and J ends, which lost 5 bases and 6 bases, there was a span of 18 bases. CDR3 sequence reads: CATSARDGGSDTQYF. The CDR3 DNA reads as TGTGCCACCAGCGCCCGGGACGGGGGCTCTGATACGCAGTATTTT. The full variable domain, rest sourced from reference TRBV15 and TRBJ2-3, is DAMVIQNPRYQVTQFGKPVTLSCSQTLNHNVMYWYQQKSSQAPKLLFHYYDKDFNNEADTPDNFQSRRPNTSFCFLDIRSPGLGDTAMYLCATSARDGGSDTQYFGPGTRLTVL.

This chain uses TRBV4-2 with TRBJ2-1; TRBD2 agrees at 14 bases. The CDR3 is 18 residues long. The V gene's germline CDR1 is LGHNA and CDR2 YNFKEQ. J gave up 4 bases and V 0 bases, and 5 bases lay outside the gene matches. The CDR3 DNA follows: TGTGCCAGCAGCCAAGAGGGACTAGCGGGAGCCAATTACAATGAGCAGTTCTTC. This codes for CASSQEGLAGANYNEQFF.